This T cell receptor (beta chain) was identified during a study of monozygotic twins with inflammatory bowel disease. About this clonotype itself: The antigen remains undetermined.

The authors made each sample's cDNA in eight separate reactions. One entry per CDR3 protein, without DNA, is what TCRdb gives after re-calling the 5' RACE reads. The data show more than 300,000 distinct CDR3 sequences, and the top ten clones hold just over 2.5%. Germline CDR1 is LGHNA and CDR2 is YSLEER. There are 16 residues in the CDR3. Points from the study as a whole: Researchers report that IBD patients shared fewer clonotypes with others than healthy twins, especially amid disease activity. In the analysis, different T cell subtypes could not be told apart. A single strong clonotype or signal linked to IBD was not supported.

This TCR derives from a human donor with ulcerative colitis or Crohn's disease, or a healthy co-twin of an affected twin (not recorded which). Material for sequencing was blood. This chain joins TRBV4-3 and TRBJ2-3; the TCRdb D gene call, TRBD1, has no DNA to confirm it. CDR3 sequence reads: CASSQDAGVYTDTQYF.